This is a list of T cell receptor beta chains from one sample in a study of blood T cell repertoires in COVID-19. Sequencing used immunoSEQ multiplex PCR; TCRdb keeps in-frame clones, though not all of them. This sample has approximately 65,000 clones; 70% to 85% occur once, and the top ten carry 18%. Source material: peripheral blood. Receptors were obtained from a man in his 60s with acute or convalescent COVID-19. CDR3s include the opening cysteine and the closing phenylalanine or tryptophan. A D gene is named only where the DNA matches it firmly. The listing skips clone size in some rows; elsewhere it reads once, few, many or a size class.

TRBJ2-7 | TRBV2 | - | - | TGTGCCAGCAGACGGCAGGGAAATTCCGGCGAGCAGTACTTC | CASRRQGNSGEQYF
TRBJ1-6 | TRBV2 | TRBD1 | - | TGTGCCAGCAGGGACAGGGATTCACCCCTCCACTTT | CASRDRDSPLHF
TRBJ2-7 | TRBV25-1 | TRBD2 | few | TGTGCCAGCATGGGACTAGCGCGGGCCGAGCAGTACTTC | CASMGLARAEQYF
TRBJ2-5 | TRBV3-1/TRBV3-2 | - | - | TGTGCCAGCAGCCAAGCCGGAGAGACCCAGTACTTC | CASSQAGETQYF
TRBJ2-1 | TRBV29-1 | TRBD2 | - | TGCAAAATTACCGGGACTACCAATGAGCAGTTCTTC | CKITGTTNEQFF
TRBJ2-7 | TRBV6-5 | TRBD1 | - | TGTGCCAGCAGTTACCGGACAGGGGACGAGCAGTACTTC | CASSYRTGDEQYF
TRBJ2-1 | TRBV24-1 | - | few | TGTGCCACCAGTGATCGGACAGTCTTGAGCTCCTACAATGAGCAGTTCTTC | CATSDRTVLSSYNEQFF
TRBJ2-2 | TRBV30 | TRBD2 | - | TGTGCCTTGACTAGCGGGGGCACCGGGGAGCTGTTTTTT | CALTSGGTGELFF
TRBJ2-1 | TRBV5-1 | TRBD2 | few | TGCGCCAGCAGCTCCGCGACTACTAGCGGGGTTTACAATGAGCAGTTCTTC | CASSSATTSGVYNEQFF
TRBJ2-1 | TRBV7-9 | - | - | TGTGCCAGCAGCTTAGGCCGGGAGCCCCCCCATGAGCAGTTCTTC | CASSLGREPPHEQFF
TRBJ1-6 | TRBV2 | - | - | TGTGCCAGCAGTGAAGGGGAGGGATCACCCCTCCACTTT | CASSEGEGSPLHF
TRBJ1-4 | TRBV18 | - | - | TGTGCCAGCTCACCTGGCACAGAAAAACTGTTTTTT | CASSPGTEKLFF
TRBJ2-7 | TRBV4-2 | - | - | TGTGCCAGCAGCCAAGATCCACGCAGGGAGCAGTACTTC | CASSQDPRREQYF
TRBJ1-1 | TRBV12-3/TRBV12-4 | - | - | TGTGCCAGCAGTTTGATCGGGGACACTGAAGCTTTCTTT | CASSLIGDTEAFF
TRBJ1-4 | TRBV10-3 | - | - | TGTGCCATCAGTGAGGGACAGAGTAATGAAAAACTGTTTTTT | CAISEGQSNEKLFF
TRBJ2-3 | TRBV27 | - | - | TGTGCCAGCAGTTTATCAGGGGTCCCACGCACAGATACGCAGTATTTT | CASSLSGVPRTDTQYF
TRBJ2-7 | TRBV14 | - | - | TGTGCCAGCAGCCAAGGAGACAGCGTTTCCTACGAGCAGTACTTC | CASSQGDSVSYEQYF
TRBJ2-1 | TRBV4-2 | - | - | TGTGCCAGCAGCCAAAACGACAGATCCTACAATGAGCAGTTCTTC | CASSQNDRSYNEQFF
TRBJ2-2 | TRBV2 | - | - | TGTGCCAGCAGTGAATCCCTCGGGGAGCTGTTTTTT | CASSESLGELFF
TRBJ2-7 | TRBV19 | TRBD1 | - | TGTGCCAGTGGACAGGTACCCGAGCAGTACTTC | CASGQVPEQYF
TRBJ1-1 | TRBV9 | - | - | TGTGCCAGCAGCGTGGGACAAGTGAACACTGAAGCTTTCTTT | CASSVGQVNTEAFF
TRBJ2-1 | TRBV27 | - | - | TGTGCCAGCAGTCCCTTTTCGAGACTGAGCGATGAGCAGTTCTTC | CASSPFSRLSDEQFF
TRBJ2-1 | TRBV5-1 | - | once | TGCGCCAGCAGTCCTCACACCTCCTCCTACAATGAGCAGTTCTTC | CASSPHTSSYNEQFF
TRBJ1-2 | TRBV4-1 | - | - | TGCGCCAGCAGCCAAGATTTGACTGTCTATGGCTACACCTTC | CASSQDLTVYGYTF
TRBJ2-7 | TRBV6-5 | TRBD1 | - | TGTGCCACGGGGACAGGGGGCGCGGGGGAGCAGTACTTC | CATGTGGAGEQYF
TRBJ1-1 | TRBV2 | - | few | TGTGCCAGCAGCTACACGGCCGGGACTGAAGCTTTCTTT | CASSYTAGTEAFF
TRBJ1-2 | TRBV30 | TRBD1 | - | TGTGCCTGGAGTGCTTACCGGGACAGCGAAGGCTACACCTTC | CAWSAYRDSEGYTF
TRBJ1-4 | TRBV19 | - | - | TGTGCCAGTAGTACGCGCGAATCTAATGAAAAACTGTTTTTT | CASSTRESNEKLFF
TRBJ1-4 | TRBV6-7 | TRBD1 | - | TGTGCCAGCAGTTACTCGAAGTGGAGGGGGCGTATTAGAGATAATGAAAAACTGTTTTTT | CASSYSKWRGRIRDNEKLFF
TRBJ2-4 | TRBV19 | TRBD2 | few | TGTGCCAGTAGTATAGGACTAGCGGGAGCCAAAAACATTCAGTACTTC | CASSIGLAGAKNIQYF
TRBJ2-2 | TRBV19 | TRBD2 | - | TGTGCCAGCTCGTCGGCGGGAGTGGTCGGGGAGCTGTTTTTT | CASSSAGVVGELFF
TRBJ2-1 | TRBV5-1 | - | - | TGCGCCAGCAGCATCCGACCGGGAGTGAATGAGCAGTTCTTC | CASSIRPGVNEQFF
TRBJ2-6 | TRBV3-1/TRBV3-2 | TRBD2 | - | TGTGCCAGCAGCCAAGTGGGACTAGCGGGAACAGGGGCCAACGTCCTGACTTTC | CASSQVGLAGTGANVLTF
TRBJ2-7 | TRBV5-5 | - | many | TGTGCCAGCAGCCATAGCGTTAACTCCCTTTCCTACGAGCAGTACTTC | CASSHSVNSLSYEQYF
TRBJ1-2 | TRBV5-1 | - | - | TGCGCCAGCAGCTTGTCCGGGAGGGGGGACTATGGCTACACCTTC | CASSLSGRGDYGYTF
TRBJ1-5 | TRBV6-5 | - | few | TGTGCCAGCAGTCGGGGTCTCAATCAGCCCCAGCATTTT | CASSRGLNQPQHF
TRBJ1-4 | TRBV2 | - | - | TGTGCCAGCAGGCTCAGGCTCGGCAAACTGTTTTTT | CASRLRLGKLFF
TRBJ1-5 | TRBV27 | - | - | TGTGCCAGCAGTCCCTTGACAGAGCCTCATCAGCCCCAGCATTTT | CASSPLTEPHQPQHF
TRBJ2-2 | TRBV19 | - | - | TGTGCCAGTAGTATAGATGCGGCAGGGGTAGGGCTCACCGGGGAGCTGTTTTTT | CASSIDAAGVGLTGELFF
TRBJ1-1 | TRBV6-1 | - | - | TGTGCCAGCAGTGAAGTCGAGGTGAATGAAGCTTTCTTT | CASSEVEVNEAFF
TRBJ2-2 | TRBV29-1 | TRBD1 | - | TGCAGCGTAGATCAGACGGACAGGGAGGCCGGGGAGCTGTTTTTT | CSVDQTDREAGELFF
TRBJ1-1 | TRBV10-3 | TRBD1 | - | TGTGCCATCAGCATACAGGGGAGGAACACTGAAGCTTTCTTT | CAISIQGRNTEAFF
TRBJ2-7 | TRBV28 | - | - | TGTGCCAGTAGGGAGCAGGCCTACGAGCAGTACTTC | CASREQAYEQYF
TRBJ2-2 | TRBV18 | - | - | TGTGCCAGCTCACCGAGGCTGGCGAACACCGGGGAGCTGTTTTTT | CASSPRLANTGELFF
TRBJ1-1 | TRBV7-9 | - | - | TGTGCCAGCAGCCGAACAGGCGTGAACACTGAAGCTTTCTTT | CASSRTGVNTEAFF
TRBJ1-5 | TRBV24-1 | - | - | TGTGCCACCAGTGAAGGCGGGCGTCGGGGCGGGAATAGCAATCAGCCCCAGCATTTT | CATSEGGRRGGNSNQPQHF